Listed here are 20 T cell receptor beta chains from one sample, sequenced in a study of patients and donors after allogeneic stem cell transplantation. MiXCR, applied by TCRdb to the RT-PCR reads, yields one record per CDR3 protein. Found here are 1,800 or so distinct CDR3 sequences, 13% to 15% of them singletons; the top ten hold about 12%. Sequencing was done on a sample of blood, either unsorted or a sorted T cell fraction (not recorded which). The receptor set was obtained from a human donor who was either an allogeneic HSCT recipient or a stem cell or donor lymphocyte infusion donor (not recorded which). It is not recorded whose cells these are; they may come from a transplant donor.

This clonotype was seen a few times. The chain has TRBV7-2 and TRBJ2-5, with D unclear. CDR1 is SGHTA, CDR2 FQGNSA, per germline. Trimming removed 0 bases at V and 2 bases at J, with 10 bases between. The CDR3 extends over 15 amino acids. The CDR3 spells CASSLARFKQETQYF. DNA for the CDR3: TGTGCCAGCAGCTTAGCGCGTTTCAAGCAAGAGACCCAGTACTTC.

Within the sample, this clonotype is medium-sized. The chain recombines TRBV5-1 with TRBJ1-1; no definite D call. The germline V gene has CDR1 SGHRS and CDR2 YFSETQ. The CDR3 contains 14 residues. V was clipped by 3 bases and J by 4 bases, with 13 bases between them. The CDR3 sequence: CASSSEEVSTEAFF. CDR3 coding DNA: TGCGCCAGCAGCTCCGAAGAGGTTAGCACTGAAGCTTTCTTT.

In this sample, this clonotype turned up once. This chain joins TRBV5-1 and TRBJ2-6, with TRBD2 as a possible D gene (5 bases). The germline gives CDR1 SGHRS, CDR2 YFSETQ. The V and J ends lost 2 bases and 1 base respectively, with 7 bases between them. This CDR3 contains 15 residues. Here the CDR3 reads CASSFEGSGANVLTF. DNA for the CDR3: TGCGCCAGCAGCTTCGAGGGATCTGGGGCCAACGTCCTGACTTTC.

This rearrangement joins TRBV4-1 to TRBJ1-1; D is uncertain. Germline loops: CDR1 MGHRA, CDR2 YSYEKL. The CDR3 spans 12 residues. Trimming stripped 1 base from V and 11 bases from J, with 11 bases between. The CDR3 DNA is TGCGCCAGCAGCCAAGTTGCGGGTCGGGCTTTCTTT. As protein: CASSQVAGRAFF.

This clonotype has only a few counts. V is TRBV27 and J is TRBJ1-1; D gene unclear. The CDR3 runs to 11 residues. Trimming took 9 bases from V and 8 from J, leaving 13 bases between them. CDR1 and CDR2 from the germline V gene are MNHEY and SMNVEV (reference sequence). The CDR3: CASGKGPEAFF. In DNA form, the CDR3 reads TGTGCCAGTGGCAAGGGTCCAGAAGCTTTCTTT.

V is TRBV5-1 and J is TRBJ2-2, with TRBD1 matching over 10 bases. The germline V gene has CDR1 SGHRS and CDR2 YFSETQ. CDR3 length: 16 amino acids. J lost 3 bases, V lost 6 bases, and 8 bases had no gene match. CDR3 loop: CASTPPGTGDTGELFF. The CDR3 region has the DNA TGCGCCAGCACCCCCCCCGGGACAGGGGACACCGGGGAGCTGTTTTTT.

V and J are TRBV7-2 and TRBJ1-4; D ambiguous. The germline gives CDR1 SGHTA, CDR2 FQGNSA. This CDR3 is built from 14 residues. V was pared by 5 bases and J by 4 bases, with 11 bases between. The CDR3 DNA reads TGTGCCAGCAGCCTGGACGGAGTTAATGAAAAACTGTTTTTT. Translated: CASSLDGVNEKLFF.

The chain recombines TRBV5-1 with TRBJ2-3, with 9 bases identical to TRBD2. In germline, CDR1 is SGHRS, CDR2 YFSETQ. V shed 1 base, J shed 2 bases, and the junction held 5 bases outside the gene matches. This CDR3 spans 16 amino acids. This chain's CDR3 is CASSLRLAGPTDTQYF. The CDR3 DNA follows: TGCGCCAGCAGCTTGAGGCTAGCGGGGCCCACAGATACGCAGTATTTT.

The V gene is TRBV29-1, the J gene TRBJ1-2, with 10 bases that match TRBD1. Trimming at V came to 1 base and at J to 6 bases, leaving 5 bases not matched to a gene. The CDR3 covers 14 residues. The V gene's germline CDR1 is SQVTM and CDR2 ANQGSEA. The CDR3 DNA reads as TGCAGCGTTGAAGCCCTGGGACAGGGGAATGGCTACACCTTC. Translated: CSVEALGQGNGYTF.

This clonotype is judged large. The J gene is TRBJ2-1, the V gene TRBV7-3; 8 bases are a match to TRBD1. V shed 5 bases and J 9 bases; nucleotides not matched to a gene: 9. Germline V CDR1 and CDR2: SGHTA, FQGTGA. There are 14 residues in the CDR3. CDR3 protein: CASSLDRERAEQFF. The CDR3 bases are TGTGCCAGCAGCCTGGACAGGGAAAGGGCTGAGCAGTTCTTC.

The J gene is TRBJ2-3, the V gene TRBV3-1; 11 positions match TRBD2. Germline loops: CDR1 LGHDT, CDR2 YNNKEL (reference sequence). V trimming: 4 bases; J trimming: 2 bases; junction bases outside the gene matches: 8. The CDR3 is made up of 17 amino acids. Here the CDR3 DNA reads TGTGCCAGCAGCCCCGCCGGGACTAGCGGTATCACAGATACGCAGTATTTT. It encodes CASSPAGTSGITDTQYF.

J is TRBJ2-7 and V is TRBV27, with 7 nucleotides matching TRBD1. The CDR3 covers 15 residues. With V trimmed by 5 bases and J by 2 bases, 9 bases remained unmatched. Germline V gene data show CDR1 as MNHEY and CDR2 as SMNVEV (reference sequence). DNA of the CDR3: TGTGCCAGCAGTCGGGACAGTAGTTTTCCCTACGAGCAGTACTTC. This codes for CASSRDSSFPYEQYF.

Here the CDR3 reads CASSPRGENTEAFF. CDR3 nucleotide sequence: TGTGCCAGCAGCCCACGGGGGGAGAACACTGAAGCTTTCTTT. The chain links TRBV3-2 to TRBJ1-1; TRBD1, the table's D call, lacks a check against the DNA. TRBV3-2 is given as a pseudogene. The CDR3 is made up of 14 amino acids.

By sample fraction, this clonotype is large. J is TRBJ1-5 and V is TRBV5-1; possible D gene TRBD1, 6 bases. This CDR3 has 15 amino acids. CDR1 is SGHRS and CDR2 is YFSETQ in the germline V gene. Trimming stripped 0 bases from V and 2 bases from J, with 9 bases between. CDR3 sequence (DNA): TGCGCCAGCAGCTTGGCCCCAGGGGGCAATCAGCCCCAGCATTTT. This sequence encodes CASSLAPGGNQPQHF.

V gene TRBV15 combines with J gene TRBJ2-7, with D perhaps TRBD1 (6 bases). Trimming removed 4 bases at V and 2 bases at J, with 9 bases between. The CDR3 consists of 13 residues. The germline V gene encodes CDR1 LNHNV and CDR2 YYDKDF (reference sequence). The CDR3 region is CATSTGTTYEQYF. The CDR3 region has the DNA TGTGCCACCAGCACCGGGACAACCTACGAGCAGTACTTC.

This clonotype was counted a few times. The gene calls are TRBV28 and TRBJ1-1, with a tentative D call TRBD1 (5 bases). The length of the CDR3 is 16 residues. Trimming shortened V by 3 bases and J by 1 base, and 15 bases separated the two germline ends. CDR1 and CDR2 from the germline V gene are MDHEN and SYDVKM. The CDR3: CASSLGRAGTNTEAFF. DNA of the CDR3: TGTGCCAGCAGTTTGGGCAGGGCGGGTACGAACACTGAAGCTTTCTTT.

The chain has TRBV7-6 and TRBJ1-1; D gene uncertain. The germline CDR1 and CDR2 sequences are SGHVS and FNYEAQ. The CDR3 has 14 amino acids. Trimming shortened V by 1 base and J by 1 base, and 7 bases separated the two germline ends. The CDR3 nucleotides read TGTGCCAGCAGCTTAGTCCCCAGGAACACTGAAGCTTTCTTT. Translation: CASSLVPRNTEAFF.

The rearrangement uses TRBV7-3 and TRBJ1-1; D is ambiguous. Deletions cut 2 bases from V and 7 bases from J, with 11 bases between. The length of the CDR3 is 13 residues. Germline V gene data show CDR1 as SGHTA and CDR2 as FQGTGA. Here the CDR3 reads CASSLDPGYEAFF. In DNA form, the CDR3 reads TGTGCCAGCAGCTTAGATCCGGGGTATGAAGCTTTCTTT.

The chain employs TRBV28 and TRBJ2-3, with D uncertain. The germline gives CDR1 MDHEN, CDR2 SYDVKM. The V end was cut by 10 bases, the J end by 0 bases, with 5 bases between. This CDR3 has 11 amino acids. Here the CDR3 DNA reads TGTGCCACCACTAGCACAGATACGCAGTATTTT. This codes for CATTSTDTQYF.

By proportion, this clonotype is large. The CDR3 sequence: CASSLFGETQYF. The CDR3 bases are TGTGCCAGCAGTTTATTCGGGGAGACCCAGTACTTC. The chain links TRBV12-3 or TRBV12-4 to TRBJ2-5; D call uncertain. The CDR3 totals 12 residues. V was trimmed by 2 bases and J by 5 bases, leaving 6 bases between them.